The 26 T cell receptor beta chains listed next were all sequenced from one sample in a study of patients and donors after allogeneic stem cell transplantation. Using its own MiXCR run on the RT-PCR reads, TCRdb lists one record per CDR3 protein. The sample contains roughly 880,000 distinct CDR3 sequences, approximately 18% of which appear only once. The sample comprised blood, either unsorted or a sorted T cell fraction (not recorded which). The receptors shown here come from a human donor who was either an allogeneic HSCT recipient or a stem cell or donor lymphocyte infusion donor (not recorded which). It is not recorded whose cells these are; they may come from a transplant donor.

J is TRBJ2-2 and V is TRBV5-1; either TRBD1 or TRBD2 may fit D (5 bases each). Per the germline V gene, CDR1 is SGHRS and CDR2 is YFSETQ. The CDR3 is 17 amino acids. Trimming took off 4 bases at V and 7 bases at J, with 23 bases between the two ends. The CDR3 sequence: CASSRGPTAGVDGELFF. The CDR3, as DNA: TGCGCCAGCAGCCGGGGACCGACCGCGGGTGTGGACGGGGAGCTGTTTTTT.

The V call is TRBV29-1, the J call TRBJ2-1, with unresolved D. The CDR3 consists of 14 residues. Germline CDR1 SQVTM, CDR2 ANQGSEA. Between the trimmed V and J ends, which lost 7 bases and 0 bases, there was a span of 13 bases. The CDR3 spells CSAEVSSSYNEQFF. CDR3 in DNA: TGCAGCGCCGAAGTTTCGAGCTCCTACAATGAGCAGTTCTTC.

This clonotype was observed at least ten times. The chain uses TRBV29-1 and TRBJ2-7, with TRBD1 identical over 9 bases. Trimming took 7 bases from V and 4 from J; bases not matched to a gene: 8. The CDR3 extends over 13 amino acids. Per the germline V gene, CDR1 is SQVTM and CDR2 is ANQGSEA. The CDR3 DNA reads as TGCAGCGGGGGACAGGGAGGATCGTACGAGCAGTACTTC. Translated, it gives CSGGQGGSYEQYF.

This chain links TRBV19 with TRBJ1-3; tentatively, D is TRBD1 (5 bases). V was shortened by 6 bases and J by 1 base, with 10 bases between the two germline ends. In germline, CDR1 is LNHDA, CDR2 SQIVND (reference sequence). The CDR3 covers 14 residues. CDR3 DNA: TGTGCCAGTAGCATGGGGGGATCTGGAAACACCATATATTTT. This codes for CASSMGGSGNTIYF.

The chain links TRBV24-1 to TRBJ2-3, with 8 positions matching TRBD2. Trimming took 9 bases from V and 3 from J; bases not matched to a gene: 10. CDR1 and CDR2 (germline): KGHDR, SFDVKD. The CDR3 has 15 amino acids. CDR3 amino acids: CATGVGGGLTDTQYF. The CDR3 DNA reads as TGTGCCACCGGGGTAGGCGGGGGGCTTACAGATACGCAGTATTTT.

The chain has TRBV5-1 and TRBJ2-4; 7 bases are shared with TRBD1. Trimming took 0 bases from V and 4 from J; bases not matched to a gene: 7. Germline-derived CDR1 and CDR2 are SGHRS and YFSETQ. The CDR3 runs 16 residues. The CDR3, as DNA: TGCGCCAGCAGCTTGGCCGAAGGGGGCGAGAAAAACATTCAGTACTTC. This sequence encodes CASSLAEGGEKNIQYF.

V is TRBV2 and J is TRBJ2-5; a possible D gene is TRBD2 (5 bases). V was shortened by 3 bases and J by 1 base, with 12 bases between the two germline ends. The V gene's germline CDR1 is SNHLY and CDR2 FYNNEI. The CDR3 covers 15 residues. The CDR3 sequence: CASSDGEFAQETQYF. The CDR3, as DNA: TGTGCCAGCAGTGATGGGGAGTTCGCCCAAGAGACCCAGTACTTC.

The chain is built from TRBV6-5 and TRBJ2-7, with a possible D match to TRBD1 (6 bases). Germline CDR1 reads MNHEY; CDR2 reads SVGAGI. V lost 2 bases and J 3 bases, leaving 11 bases between the germline ends. There are 14 residues in the CDR3. The CDR3 DNA follows: TGTGCCAGCAGTTACGGGGACACCCACTACGAGCAGTACTTC. This encodes CASSYGDTHYEQYF.

The table lists this clonotype with many counts. This chain links TRBV5-1 with TRBJ1-1, with D unresolved. CDR1 and CDR2 (germline): SGHRS, YFSETQ. The CDR3 extends over 13 amino acids. V was shortened by 4 bases and J by 1 base, with 8 bases between the two germline ends. CDR3 coding DNA: TGCGCCAGCAGCATACGACAGAACACTGAAGCTTTCTTT. It encodes CASSIRQNTEAFF.

V usage is TRBV23-1 and J usage is TRBJ2-7, with D unclear. TRBV23-1 is annotated as an ORF whose role is uncertain. Deletions cut 2 bases from V and 7 bases from J, with 3 bases between. The CDR3 length is 10 residues. The CDR3 spells CASSQLEQYF. Here the CDR3 DNA reads TGCGCCAGCAGTCAACTGGAGCAGTACTTC.

The rearrangement links TRBV4-1 to TRBJ1-2, with D unresolved. Germline CDR1 reads MGHRA; CDR2 reads YSYEKL. This CDR3 is 16 amino acids long. V lost 5 bases, J lost 0 bases, and 16 bases lay in between. The CDR3 sequence is CASSSRTVRSNYGYTF. The CDR3 nucleotides are TGCGCCAGCAGCTCAAGGACGGTTCGATCTAACTATGGCTACACCTTC.

DNA for the CDR3: TGCGCCAGCAGCCAGGGACTAGCGGGGCTCTTCGCGAACACCGGGGAGCTGTTTTTT. Its protein is CASSQGLAGLFANTGELFF. The chain is built from TRBV5-1 and TRBJ2-2, with 13 bases that match TRBD2. CDR3 size: 19 residues. J was trimmed by 0 bases and V by 4 bases; bases with no gene match: 9. Germline lookup yields CDR1 SGHRS and CDR2 YFSETQ.

This clonotype was recorded many times. The V and J genes are TRBV11-2 and TRBJ1-5, with TRBD1 matching 10 bases. V was pared by 10 bases and J by 4 bases, with 10 bases of the junction left unmatched. The CDR3 totals 15 residues. Germline V gives CDR1 SGHAT, CDR2 FQNNGV. The chain's CDR3 is CATSRGTGENQPQHF. CDR3 DNA: TGTGCCACAAGCCGAGGGACAGGGGAGAATCAGCCCCAGCATTTT.

This clonotype was picked up many times. V gene TRBV20-1 combines with J gene TRBJ2-1; D may match TRBD1 or TRBD2 (5 bases each). The ends were cut back, 2 bases at V and 0 bases at J, with 8 bases in the middle. This CDR3 has 14 amino acids. In germline, CDR1 is DFQATT, CDR2 SNEGSKA (reference sequence). Here the CDR3 reads CSARPGSSYNEQFF. The DNA for the CDR3 is TGCAGTGCTAGACCAGGGAGCTCCTACAATGAGCAGTTCTTC.

This clonotype was seen more than once but under ten times. This chain connects TRBV7-2 to TRBJ2-7, with 7 nucleotides matching TRBD1. Germline V lookup: CDR1 SGHTA, CDR2 FQGNSA. The CDR3 length is 14 residues. With 5 bases clipped from V and 5 bases from J, the junction kept 9 bases outside the gene matches. The CDR3: CASSLRQGGHEQYF. The CDR3 DNA is TGTGCCAGCAGCCTAAGACAGGGCGGCCACGAGCAGTACTTC.

This chain joins TRBV9 and TRBJ2-7; the D gene is possibly TRBD1 (6 bases). The V gene lost 0 bases and the J gene lost 0 bases, with 10 bases spanning the gap. Germline V gene sequence: CDR1 SGDLS, CDR2 YYNGEE. CDR3 length: 15 amino acids. The CDR3 protein is CASSVAQGSSYEQYF. CDR3 bases: TGTGCCAGCAGCGTAGCACAGGGCAGCTCCTACGAGCAGTACTTC.

This chain joins TRBV4-3 and TRBJ1-6, with TRBD1 matching 9 bases. CDR3 length equals 18 residues. The trim removed 0 bases at V and 10 bases at J, leaving 13 bases unmatched. Germline CDR1 LGHNA, CDR2 YSLEER. CDR3 nucleotides: TGCGCCAGCAGCCAAGATAATAAACCGGGACAGGGATACTCACCCCTCCACTTT. Encoded protein: CASSQDNKPGQGYSPLHF.

This clonotype occurred many times. This chain connects TRBV4-1 to TRBJ2-1; either TRBD1 or TRBD2 may supply D (5 bases each). CDR3 length equals 15 residues. Germline V gives CDR1 MGHRA, CDR2 YSYEKL. The V and J ends lost 0 bases and 0 bases respectively, with 6 bases between them. The DNA for the CDR3 is TGCGCCAGCAGCCAAGAAGGGACCTCCTACAATGAGCAGTTCTTC. It is translated as CASSQEGTSYNEQFF.

The J gene is TRBJ2-5, the V gene TRBV5-1; 10 bases map to TRBD2. Looked up from germline, CDR1 is SGHRS and CDR2 is YFSETQ. This CDR3 has 16 amino acids. V lost 2 bases and J lost 2; bases outside the gene matches: 6. CDR3 sequence reads: CASSLWTSGSQETQYF. The CDR3 region has the DNA TGCGCCAGCAGCTTATGGACTAGCGGTTCACAAGAGACCCAGTACTTC.

This clonotype has more than one count but fewer than ten. The chain recombines TRBV25-1 with TRBJ2-3; 9 bases match TRBD2. Germline loops: CDR1 MGHDK, CDR2 SYGVNS. CDR3 length: 16 residues. V lost 3 bases, J lost 7 bases, and 11 bases stayed unmatched. For the CDR3, the DNA is TGTGCCAGCAGTGAGGGACTAGCAGTCGGGTCAAATACGCAGTATTTT. Translating it yields CASSEGLAVGSNTQYF.

This clonotype was observed at least ten times. The V call is TRBV12-3 or TRBV12-4, the J call TRBJ2-1; 11 bases agree with TRBD2. V lost 4 bases to trimming and J lost 6 bases; unmatched junction nucleotides: 11. This CDR3 spans 17 amino acids. The CDR3 spells CASSSTSGGPPLNEQFF. In DNA form, the CDR3 reads TGTGCCAGCAGTTCAACTAGCGGGGGTCCCCCCCTCAATGAGCAGTTCTTC.

The chain recombines TRBV7-3 with TRBJ1-1; D ambiguous. CDR1 is SGHTA and CDR2 is FQGTGA in the germline V gene. V gave up 2 bases and J gave up 10 bases, with 17 bases separating them. The CDR3 is 14 residues long. DNA for the CDR3: TGTGCCAGCAGCTTAGGGAAGGCAGGCGGTCGAGCTTTCTTT. Amino acids: CASSLGKAGGRAFF.

The chain is built from TRBV12-3 or TRBV12-4 and TRBJ1-3; D not certain. Trimming removed 8 bases at V and 2 bases at J, with 13 bases between. The length of the CDR3 is 14 residues. CDR3 amino acids: CASLYGIAGNTIYF. DNA of the CDR3: TGTGCCAGCCTGTACGGGATCGCTGGAAACACCATATATTTT.

A few counts support this clonotype. The rearrangement links TRBV5-5 to TRBJ2-7; a possible D gene is TRBD2 (6 bases). CDR1 and CDR2 from the germline V gene are SGHKS and YYEKEE (reference sequence). CDR3 size: 14 residues. Trimming removed 6 bases at V and 3 bases at J, with 16 bases between. The CDR3 region is CASILGEVRYEQYF. The DNA for the CDR3 is TGTGCCAGCATCCTGGGGGAGGTTCGCTACGAGCAGTACTTC.

This clonotype occurred many times. The gene calls are TRBV20-1 and TRBJ2-1; D perhaps matches TRBD2 (6 bases). V shed 1 base and J shed 1 base, with 8 bases lying between them. In germline, CDR1 is DFQATT, CDR2 SNEGSKA (reference sequence). The CDR3 loop spans 14 amino acids. The CDR3 loop is CSARASESYNEQFF. DNA for the CDR3: TGCAGTGCTAGAGCTAGCGAATCCTACAATGAGCAGTTCTTC.

This clonotype was seen a few times. The rearrangement uses TRBV4-1 and TRBJ2-4, with 7 bases identical to TRBD2. The CDR3 runs to 16 residues. Germline-derived CDR1 and CDR2 are MGHRA and YSYEKL. The V segment lost 2 bases and the J segment 1 base; nucleotides outside the gene matches: 5. Here the CDR3 reads CASSQIGRGAKNIQYF. The CDR3 bases are TGCGCCAGCAGCCAAATTGGGCGGGGGGCCAAAAACATTCAGTACTTC.